This entry lists 29 T cell receptor beta chains sequenced from one sample in a study of control samples from healthy donors and cancer patients. Repertoires were generated with immunoSEQ multiplex PCR, while TCRdb's copy carries only in-frame clones and drops some. The table lists about 53,000 clones, 87% of them singletons. The sequenced sample was PBMCs. The receptor source for this set is a man aged 55 to 70 with head and neck cancer.

The chain has TRBV23-1 and TRBJ1-1; the D gene is possibly TRBD1 (6 bases). TRBV23-1 is known as an ORF, though its function is uncertain. The CDR3 length is 17 residues. The V end was cut by 0 bases, the J end by 5 bases, with 19 bases between. The chain's CDR3 is CASSQSSQGCPRTEAFF. CDR3 bases: TGCGCCAGCAGTCAATCGAGTCAGGGGTGTCCGCGGACTGAAGCTTTCTTT.

The table lists this clone with a few counts. As DNA, the CDR3 is TGTGCCTGGAGTGCTCCGGGACACCGGAACACTGAAGCTTTCTTT. Amino acid sequence: CAWSAPGHRNTEAFF. The chain employs TRBV30 and TRBJ1-1, with a tentative D call TRBD1 (6 bases). Trimming took 1 base from V and 1 from J, leaving 13 bases between them. Germline CDR1 reads GTSNPN; CDR2 reads SVGIG (reference sequence). This CDR3 is 15 amino acids long.

The CDR3 nucleotides read TGTGCCAGCTCAGGACAGGGGGTCCGAACTTTTTACGAGCAGTACTTC. Its protein product is CASSGQGVRTFYEQYF. This chain joins TRBV18 and TRBJ2-7; 10 nucleotides line up with TRBD1. The CDR3 is 16 amino acids. CDR1 and CDR2 (germline): KGHSH, LQKENI. Trimming cost V 5 bases and J 4 bases; bases outside gene matches: 11.

V and J are TRBV4-2 and TRBJ2-7; D may be TRBD2 (5 bases). The CDR3 spans 16 residues. The V gene's germline CDR1 is LGHNA and CDR2 YNFKEQ. The V and J ends lost 0 bases and 2 bases respectively, with 14 bases between them. CDR3 sequence reads: CASSQDQGGETYEQYF. In DNA, the CDR3 is TGTGCCAGCAGCCAAGATCAAGGAGGCGAGACCTACGAGCAGTACTTC.

The chain has TRBV19 and TRBJ1-5; no clear D gene. The CDR3 totals 15 residues. CDR1 LNHDA and CDR2 SQIVND come from the germline V gene (reference sequence). Trimming stripped 3 bases from V and 2 bases from J, with 11 bases between. The CDR3 DNA reads TGTGCCAGTAGTATTTTAGCCGCTGGCAATCAGCCCCAGCATTTT. Its translation: CASSILAAGNQPQHF.

J is TRBJ1-1 and V is TRBV30; 7 nucleotides line up with TRBD1. V dropped 1 base and J dropped 11; count of bases not matched to a gene: 10. This CDR3 comprises 13 residues. CDR1 and CDR2 from the germline V gene are GTSNPN and SVGIG (reference sequence). CDR3 bases: TGTGCCTGGAGTGGATACTACAGGGGCCGCGCTTTCTTT. It is translated as CAWSGYYRGRAFF.

The chain couples TRBV7-9 to TRBJ2-6, with D tentatively TRBD1 (5 bases). The ends were cut back, 0 bases at V and 1 base at J, with 10 bases in the middle. This CDR3 region has 17 residues. In germline, CDR1 is SEHNR, CDR2 FQNEAQ (reference sequence). The CDR3 reads CASSLARQGSGANVLTF. The CDR3 nucleotides are TGTGCCAGCAGCTTAGCCCGGCAGGGATCTGGGGCCAACGTCCTGACTTTC.

The chain joins TRBV5-4 to TRBJ1-1; the D gene is possibly TRBD1 (5 bases). This CDR3 spans 14 amino acids. Germline values: CDR1 SGHNT, CDR2 YYREEE (reference sequence). Trimming took off 3 bases at V and 7 bases at J, with 16 bases between the two ends. CDR3 in amino acids: CASSSPQGRNEAFF. In DNA, the CDR3 is TGTGCCAGCAGCTCCCCCCAGGGTAGGAATGAAGCTTTCTTT.

The table lists this clone with a count of one. The V and J genes are TRBV7-2 and TRBJ1-5; D uncertain. Deletions cut 1 base from V and 0 bases from J, with 7 bases between. Germline-derived CDR1 and CDR2 are SGHTA and FQGNSA. The CDR3 totals 15 residues. CDR3 nucleotides: TGTGCCAGCAGCTTAGTTGGTAATAGCAATCAGCCCCAGCATTTT. This gives the protein CASSLVGNSNQPQHF.

The chain carries TRBV27 and TRBJ2-2; D ambiguous. The CDR3 has 13 residues. Germline CDR1 reads MNHEY; CDR2 reads SMNVEV (reference sequence). Trimming stripped 5 bases from V and 3 bases from J, with 7 bases between. For the CDR3, the DNA is TGTGCCAGCAGTCCCCCTTACACCGGGGAGCTGTTTTTT. Translation gives CASSPPYTGELFF.

V gene TRBV28 combines with J gene TRBJ2-7; D call uncertain. Looked up from germline, CDR1 is MDHEN and CDR2 is SYDVKM. Trimming took 3 bases from V and 1 from J, leaving 7 bases between them. This CDR3 is built from 13 residues. The CDR3: CASSFPVSYEQYF. CDR3 nucleotide sequence: TGTGCCAGCAGTTTCCCAGTGTCCTACGAGCAGTACTTC.

The chain's CDR3 is CASSYSSAPPDEQFF. CDR3 in DNA: TGTGCCAGCAGTTACTCTTCCGCCCCCCCGGATGAGCAGTTCTTC. The chain combines TRBV6-2 or TRBV6-3 with TRBJ2-1, with D uncertain. In germline, CDR1 is MNHEY, CDR2 SVGEGT. Trimming stripped 0 bases from V and 8 bases from J, with 14 bases between. The CDR3 totals 15 residues.

This rearrangement joins TRBV2 to TRBJ1-2, with 11 positions matching TRBD1. CDR3 size: 16 residues. The germline CDR1 and CDR2 sequences are SNHLY and FYNNEI. With V trimmed by 1 base and J by 4 bases, 5 bases remained unmatched. CDR3 region: CASSEGDRGVAYGYTF. CDR3 nucleotides: TGTGCCAGCAGTGAAGGGGACAGGGGGGTAGCCTATGGCTACACCTTC.

J is TRBJ1-3 and V is TRBV7-2; no firm D call. Germline V gives CDR1 SGHTA, CDR2 FQGNSA. The CDR3 sequence is 13 residues long. With 5 bases removed from V and 4 bases from J, the gap between germline ends came to 9 bases. CDR3 sequence reads: CASSPQWGNTIYF. Written as DNA, the CDR3 is TGTGCCAGCAGCCCACAGTGGGGAAACACCATATATTTT. Supplemented by reference TRBV7-2 and TRBJ1-3, the full variable domain reads GAGVSQSPSNKVTEKGKDVELRCDPISGHTALYWYRQSLGQGLEFLIYFQGNSAPDKSGLPSDRFSAERTGGSVSTLTIQRTQQEDSAVYLCASSPQWGNTIYFGEGSWLTVV.

This chain joins TRBV28 and TRBJ1-2; 8 positions agree with TRBD1. The CDR3 covers 14 residues. V lost 4 bases and J lost 6; bases outside the gene matches: 7. Germline lookup yields CDR1 MDHEN and CDR2 SYDVKM. The CDR3 region has the DNA TGTGCCAGCAGTTCCCCCAGGACAGGGCATGGCTACACCTTC. This gives the protein CASSSPRTGHGYTF.

The chain couples TRBV6-5 to TRBJ1-4; D not resolved. The germline gives CDR1 MNHEY, CDR2 SVGAGI. CDR3 length equals 15 residues. Trimming took off 0 bases at V and 10 bases at J, with 15 bases between the two ends. The chain's CDR3 is CASSYSRGFDGKLFF. CDR3 in DNA: TGTGCCAGCAGTTACTCGAGAGGGTTTGATGGAAAACTGTTTTTT.

The rearrangement uses TRBV7-3 and TRBJ2-1; no reliable D call. Germline CDR1 and CDR2: SGHTA and FQGTGA. CDR3 length: 14 amino acids. Trimming took 2 bases from V and 6 from J, leaving 11 bases between them. The CDR3 DNA is TGTGCCAGCAGCTTAGGTATATCGCCCAATGAGCAGTTCTTC. The encoded protein is CASSLGISPNEQFF.

This CDR3 is CASSSILAGGAYEQYF. CDR3 in DNA: TGTGCCAGTAGTTCCATACTAGCGGGAGGCGCCTACGAGCAGTACTTC. The chain is built from TRBV19 and TRBJ2-7; 12 bases line up with TRBD2. The germline CDR1 and CDR2 sequences are LNHDA and SQIVND (reference sequence). V was pared by 5 bases and J by 2 bases, with 7 bases of the junction left unmatched. The CDR3 totals 16 residues.

The chain carries TRBV7-2 and TRBJ1-5; D not resolved. The CDR3 contains 17 residues. V lost 2 bases and J lost 0, with 14 bases in between. Per germline, CDR1 SGHTA and CDR2 FQGNSA. DNA of the CDR3: TGTGCCAGCAGCTTACGGTTCGGCGTAGATAGCAATCAGCCCCAGCATTTT. Its protein product is CASSLRFGVDSNQPQHF. The full variable domain, completed using reference TRBV7-2 and TRBJ1-5, is GAGVSQSPSNKVTEKGKDVELRCDPISGHTALYWYRQSLGQGLEFLIYFQGNSAPDKSGLPSDRFSAERTGGSVSTLTIQRTQQEDSAVYLCASSLRFGVDSNQPQHFGDGTRLSIL.

The chain uses TRBV4-2 and TRBJ2-5; no firm D call. The germline V and J ends were trimmed by 0 bases and 5 bases, with 16 bases remaining between them. The V gene's germline CDR1 is LGHNA and CDR2 YNFKEQ. This CDR3 has 16 amino acids. The CDR3 DNA is TGTGCCAGCAGCCAAGATCCAGGCACCTCCAGGGAGACCCAGTACTTC. Its translation is CASSQDPGTSRETQYF.

The rearrangement uses TRBV7-8 and TRBJ1-3, with D unresolved. The length of the CDR3 is 14 residues. CDR1 is SGHVS and CDR2 is FQNEAQ in the germline V gene. Trimming stripped 2 bases from V and 1 base from J, with 6 bases between. The CDR3 reads CASSLSRSGNTIYF. In DNA, the CDR3 is TGTGCCAGCAGCTTAAGTCGTTCTGGAAACACCATATATTTT.

This clone was counted between two and nine times. V gene TRBV7-6 combines with J gene TRBJ2-1; TRBD2 aligns across 11 bases. The CDR3 sequence is 16 residues long. V trimming: 1 base; J trimming: 6 bases; junction bases outside the gene matches: 5. CDR1 and CDR2 (germline): SGHVS, FNYEAQ. CDR3 sequence reads: CASSLGVAGGINEQFF. Here the CDR3 DNA reads TGTGCCAGCAGCTTAGGGGTAGCGGGAGGGATCAATGAGCAGTTCTTC.

The chain links TRBV28 to TRBJ1-4; D is unclear. CDR3 length: 13 residues. Trimming removed 4 bases from V and 0 bases from J, with 3 bases in between. The germline gives CDR1 MDHEN, CDR2 SYDVKM. CDR3 loop: CASSSSTNEKLFF. CDR3 DNA: TGTGCCAGCAGTTCTTCAACTAATGAAAAACTGTTTTTT. The full variable domain, in which reference TRBV28 and TRBJ1-4 provide the parts outside the CDR3, is DVKVTQSSRYLVKRTGEKVFLECVQDMDHENMFWYRQDPGLGLRLIYFSYDVKMKEKGDIPEGYSVSREKKERFSLILESASTNQTSMYLCASSSSTNEKLFFGSGTQLSVL.

V is TRBV5-6 and J is TRBJ2-2; a possible D gene is TRBD1 (5 bases). The CDR3 contains 16 residues. With 2 bases removed from V and 0 bases from J, the gap between germline ends came to 11 bases. Germline V CDR1 and CDR2: SGHDT, YYEEEE. The DNA for the CDR3 is TGTGCCAGCAGCTTCGGGCAGGGCGCGAACACCGGGGAGCTGTTTTTT. Translated: CASSFGQGANTGELFF.

With respect to this clone: One end of the junction is discordant with germline, which a read error may explain. V usage is TRBV5-1 and J usage is TRBJ1-3; D is uncertain. The CDR3 covers 14 residues. Per germline, CDR1 SGHRS and CDR2 YFSETQ. CDR3 in amino acids: CASSSWGSGNTIYF. The CDR3 nucleotides read TGCGCCAGCAGCTCGTGGGGTTCTGGGAACACCATATATTTT.

The CDR3 DNA reads TGTGCCAGCCGCAAAGAGGGGGGGCTATTTGGCTACACCTTC. Its protein is CASRKEGGLFGYTF. The V call is TRBV7-2, the J call TRBJ1-2, with D possibly matching TRBD1 (6 bases). The CDR3 has 14 residues. Trimming took off 8 bases at V and 7 bases at J, with 20 bases between the two ends. Germline V gives CDR1 SGHTA, CDR2 FQGNSA.

This clone was seen more than once but under ten times. This sequence joins TRBV29-1 and TRBJ1-1; 7 positions agree with TRBD1. J gave up 4 bases and V 6 bases, and 5 bases lay outside the gene matches. The germline V gene encodes CDR1 SQVTM and CDR2 ANQGSEA. The CDR3 contains 12 residues. CDR3 nucleotide sequence: TGCAGCGTCACTAGGACAGGCACTGAAGCTTTCTTT. Encoded protein: CSVTRTGTEAFF. Supplemented by reference TRBV29-1 and TRBJ1-1, the full variable domain reads SAVISQKPSRDICQRGTSLTIQCQVDSQVTMMFWYRQQPGQSLTLIATANQGSEATYESGFVIDKFPISRPNLTFSTLTVSNMSPEDSSIYLCSVTRTGTEAFFGQGTRLTVV.

This clone appeared once. The chain is built from TRBV9 and TRBJ2-7; tentatively, D is TRBD1 (6 bases). The CDR3 runs 13 residues. CDR1 SGDLS and CDR2 YYNGEE come from the germline V gene. Deletions cut 4 bases from V and 12 bases from J, with 20 bases between. Here the CDR3 DNA reads TGTGCCAGCAGCCCCCGGGACACCCAATCCCGGTACTTC. Protein: CASSPRDTQSRYF. The full variable domain, with the rest looked up from reference TRBV9 and TRBJ2-7, is DSGVTQTPKHLITATGQRVTLRCSPRSGDLSVYWYQQSLDQGLQFLIQYYNGEERAKGNILERFSAQQFPDLHSELNLSSLELGDSALYFCASSPRDTQSRYFGPGTRLTVT.

This chain links TRBV18 with TRBJ1-3, with 8 bases that match TRBD1. CDR1 and CDR2 (germline): KGHSH, LQKENI. The CDR3 runs to 15 residues. Unmatched junction bases numbered 9, after V lost 8 bases and J lost 3 bases. The CDR3 region is CASARSDRGGNTIYF. The CDR3 DNA follows: TGTGCCAGCGCAAGATCAGACAGGGGTGGAAACACCATATATTTT.